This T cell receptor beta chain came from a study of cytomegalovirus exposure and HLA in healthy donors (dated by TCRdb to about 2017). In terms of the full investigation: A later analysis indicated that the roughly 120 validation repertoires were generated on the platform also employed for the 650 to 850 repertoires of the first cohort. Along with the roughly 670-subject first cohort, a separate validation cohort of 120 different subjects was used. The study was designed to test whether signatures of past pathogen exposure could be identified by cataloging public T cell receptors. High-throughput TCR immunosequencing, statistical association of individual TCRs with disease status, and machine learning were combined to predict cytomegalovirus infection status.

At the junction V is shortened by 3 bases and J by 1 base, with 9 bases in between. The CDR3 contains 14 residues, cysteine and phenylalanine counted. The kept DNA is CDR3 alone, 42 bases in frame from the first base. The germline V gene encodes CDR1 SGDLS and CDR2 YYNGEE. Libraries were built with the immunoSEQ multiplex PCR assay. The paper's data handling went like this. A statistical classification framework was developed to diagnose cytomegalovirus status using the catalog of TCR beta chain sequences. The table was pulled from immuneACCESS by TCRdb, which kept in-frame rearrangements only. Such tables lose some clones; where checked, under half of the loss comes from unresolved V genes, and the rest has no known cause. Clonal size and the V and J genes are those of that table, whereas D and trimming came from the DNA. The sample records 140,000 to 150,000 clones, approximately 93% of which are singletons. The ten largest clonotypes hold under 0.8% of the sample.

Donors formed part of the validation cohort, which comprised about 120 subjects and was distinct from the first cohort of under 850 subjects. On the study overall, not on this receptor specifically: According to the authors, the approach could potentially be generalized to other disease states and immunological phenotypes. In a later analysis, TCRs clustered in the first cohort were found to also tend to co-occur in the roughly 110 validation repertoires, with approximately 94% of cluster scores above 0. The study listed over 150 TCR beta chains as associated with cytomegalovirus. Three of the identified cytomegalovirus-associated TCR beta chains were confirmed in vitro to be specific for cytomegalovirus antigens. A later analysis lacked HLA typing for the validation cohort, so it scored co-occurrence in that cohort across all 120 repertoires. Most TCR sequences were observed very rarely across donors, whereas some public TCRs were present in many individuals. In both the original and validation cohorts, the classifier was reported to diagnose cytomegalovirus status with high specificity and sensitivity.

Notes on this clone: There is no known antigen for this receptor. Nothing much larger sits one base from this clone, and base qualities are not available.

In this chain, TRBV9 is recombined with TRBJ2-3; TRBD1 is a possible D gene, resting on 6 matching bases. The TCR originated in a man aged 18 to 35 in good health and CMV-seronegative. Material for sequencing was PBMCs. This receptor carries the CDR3 CASSDRVGTDTQYF. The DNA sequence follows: TGTGCCAGCAGCGACAGGGTCGGCACAGATACGCAGTATTTT.